This T cell receptor beta chain was profiled in a study of technical replicates of blood from a handful of donors. The data were produced by immunoSEQ multiplex PCR, yet TCRdb's version contains in-frame clones alone and is incomplete. Of tens of thousands of clones detected, around 93% appear once; the ten largest clones hold around 4%. With V trimmed by 1 base and J by 6 bases, 1 base remained unmatched. CDR3 length: 15 residues. Germline values: CDR1 SGHRS, CDR2 YFSETQ. This clone appeared a single time. This receptor was identified in a human donor in good health. Some clones in this sample may be carry-over from other donors' samples. Sequencing was carried out using PBMCs. The chain couples TRBV5-1 to TRBJ2-1; 13 bases align to TRBD2. In DNA, the CDR3 is TGCGCCAGCAGCTTGACTAGCGGGGGGGCCAATGAGCAGTTCTTC. Translation: CASSLTSGGANEQFF.